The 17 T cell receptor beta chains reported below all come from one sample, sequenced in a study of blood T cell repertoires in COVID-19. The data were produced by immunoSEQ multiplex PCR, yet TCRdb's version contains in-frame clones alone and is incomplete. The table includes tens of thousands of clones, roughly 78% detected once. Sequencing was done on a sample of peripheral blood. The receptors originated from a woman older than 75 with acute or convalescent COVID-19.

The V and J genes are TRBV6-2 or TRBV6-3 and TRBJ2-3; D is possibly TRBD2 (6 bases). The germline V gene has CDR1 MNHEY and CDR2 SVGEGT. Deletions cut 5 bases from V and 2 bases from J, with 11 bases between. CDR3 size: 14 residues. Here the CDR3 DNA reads TGTGCCAGCAGTAAGGGACTCAACACAGATACGCAGTATTTT. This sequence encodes CASSKGLNTDTQYF.

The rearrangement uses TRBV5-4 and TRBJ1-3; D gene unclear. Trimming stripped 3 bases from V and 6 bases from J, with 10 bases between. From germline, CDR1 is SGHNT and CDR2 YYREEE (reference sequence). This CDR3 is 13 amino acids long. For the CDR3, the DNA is TGTGCCAGCAGCTGGGAGACGGAAAACACCATATATTTT. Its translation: CASSWETENTIYF.

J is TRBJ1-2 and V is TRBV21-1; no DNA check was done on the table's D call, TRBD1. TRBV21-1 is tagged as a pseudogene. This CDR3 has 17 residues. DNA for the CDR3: TGTGCCAGCAGCCCCGACAGGGAGTCATTGAGGGACTATGGCTACACCTTC. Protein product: CASSPDRESLRDYGYTF.

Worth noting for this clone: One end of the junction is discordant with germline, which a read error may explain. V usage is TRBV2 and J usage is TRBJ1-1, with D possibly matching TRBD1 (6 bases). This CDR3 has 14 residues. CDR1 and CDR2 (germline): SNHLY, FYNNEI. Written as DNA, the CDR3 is TGTGCCAGCAGTGGAGGGGACAAGAGGTGGGCAAAAGGATTT. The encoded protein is CASSGGDKRWAKGF.

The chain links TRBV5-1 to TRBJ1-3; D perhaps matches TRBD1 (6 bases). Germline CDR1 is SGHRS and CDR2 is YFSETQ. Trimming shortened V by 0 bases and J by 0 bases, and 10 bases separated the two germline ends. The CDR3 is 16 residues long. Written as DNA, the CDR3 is TGCGCCAGCAGCTTGGAACAGGGTTTCTCTGGAAACACCATATATTTT. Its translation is CASSLEQGFSGNTIYF.

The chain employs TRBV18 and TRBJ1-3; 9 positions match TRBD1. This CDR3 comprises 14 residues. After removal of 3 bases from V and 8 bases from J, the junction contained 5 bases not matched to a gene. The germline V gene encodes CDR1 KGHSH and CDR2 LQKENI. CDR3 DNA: TGTGCCAGCTCACCGATGACAGGGGGGGACACCATATATTTT. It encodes CASSPMTGGDTIYF.

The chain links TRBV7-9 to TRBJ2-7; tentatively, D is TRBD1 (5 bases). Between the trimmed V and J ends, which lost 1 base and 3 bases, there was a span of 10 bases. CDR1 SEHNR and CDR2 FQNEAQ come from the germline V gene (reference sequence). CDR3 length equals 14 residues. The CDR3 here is CASSLGGTIYEQYF. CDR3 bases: TGTGCCAGCAGCTTAGGGGGCACGATCTACGAGCAGTACTTC.

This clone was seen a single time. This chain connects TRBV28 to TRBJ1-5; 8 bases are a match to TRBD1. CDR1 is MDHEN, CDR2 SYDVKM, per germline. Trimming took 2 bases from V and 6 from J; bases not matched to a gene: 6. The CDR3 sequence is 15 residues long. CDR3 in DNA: TGTGCCAGCAGTTTAGGACAGGGTTTTCGTCAGCCCCAGCATTTT. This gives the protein CASSLGQGFRQPQHF.

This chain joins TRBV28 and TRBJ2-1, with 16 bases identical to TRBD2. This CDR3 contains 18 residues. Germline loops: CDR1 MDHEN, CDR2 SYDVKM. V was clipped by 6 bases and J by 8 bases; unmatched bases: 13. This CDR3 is CASRKQVGLAGGLHEQFF. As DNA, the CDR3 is TGTGCCAGCAGGAAACAGGTGGGACTAGCGGGAGGGCTTCATGAGCAGTTCTTC.

In DNA, the CDR3 is TGTGCCAGCAGCCACAATCAGCCCCAGCATTTT. The encoded protein is CASSHNQPQHF. The rearrangement joins TRBV28 to TRBJ1-5; D remains ambiguous. V was cut by 6 bases and J by 3 bases, with 3 bases left in between. The CDR3 length is 11 residues. Germline-derived CDR1 and CDR2 are MDHEN and SYDVKM.

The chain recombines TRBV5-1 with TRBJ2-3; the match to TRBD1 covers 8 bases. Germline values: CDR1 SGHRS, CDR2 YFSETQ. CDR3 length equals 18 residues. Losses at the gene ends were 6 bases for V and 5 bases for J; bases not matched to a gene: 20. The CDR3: CASTSSIGTGDYRDTQYF. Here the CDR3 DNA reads TGCGCCAGCACTTCAAGTATCGGGACAGGAGATTACAGAGATACGCAGTATTTT. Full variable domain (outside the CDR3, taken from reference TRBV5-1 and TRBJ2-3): KAGVTQTPRYLIKTRGQQVTLSCSPISGHRSVSWYQQTPGQGLQFLFEYFSETQRNKGNFPGRFSGRQFSNSRSEMNVSTLELGDSALYLCASTSSIGTGDYRDTQYFGPGTRLTVL.

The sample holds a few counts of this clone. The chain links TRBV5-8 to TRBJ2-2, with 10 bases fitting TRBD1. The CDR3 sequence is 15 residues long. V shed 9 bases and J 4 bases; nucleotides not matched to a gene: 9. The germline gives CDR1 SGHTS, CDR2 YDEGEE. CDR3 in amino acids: CATEGQGRTTGELFF. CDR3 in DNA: TGTGCCACCGAGGGACAGGGGCGAACCACCGGGGAGCTGTTTTTT.

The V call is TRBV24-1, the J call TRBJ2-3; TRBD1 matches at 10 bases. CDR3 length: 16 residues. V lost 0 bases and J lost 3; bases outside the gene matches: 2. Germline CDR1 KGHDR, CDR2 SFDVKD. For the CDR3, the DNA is TGTGCCACCAGTGATTTGGCGGGACAGGGGACAGATACGCAGTATTTT. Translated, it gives CATSDLAGQGTDTQYF.

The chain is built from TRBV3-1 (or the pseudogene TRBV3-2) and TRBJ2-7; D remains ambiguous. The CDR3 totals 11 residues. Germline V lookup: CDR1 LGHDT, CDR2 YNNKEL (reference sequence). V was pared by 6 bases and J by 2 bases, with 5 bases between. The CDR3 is CASSSTYEQYF. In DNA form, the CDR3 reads TGTGCCAGCAGTTCTACCTACGAGCAGTACTTC.

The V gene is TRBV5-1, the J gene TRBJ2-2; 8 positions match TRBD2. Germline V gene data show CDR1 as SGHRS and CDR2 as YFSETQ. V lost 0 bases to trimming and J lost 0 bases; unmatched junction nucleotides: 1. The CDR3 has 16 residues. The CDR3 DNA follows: TGCGCCAGCAGCTTGGAACTAGCGGCGAACACCGGGGAGCTGTTTTTT. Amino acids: CASSLELAANTGELFF.

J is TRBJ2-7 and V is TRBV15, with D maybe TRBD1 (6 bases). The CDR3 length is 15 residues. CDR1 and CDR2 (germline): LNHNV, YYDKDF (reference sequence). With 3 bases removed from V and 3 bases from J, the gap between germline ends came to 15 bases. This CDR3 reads CATSRLTGTIYEQYF. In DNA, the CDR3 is TGTGCCACCAGCAGGTTGACAGGTACCATCTACGAGCAGTACTTC.

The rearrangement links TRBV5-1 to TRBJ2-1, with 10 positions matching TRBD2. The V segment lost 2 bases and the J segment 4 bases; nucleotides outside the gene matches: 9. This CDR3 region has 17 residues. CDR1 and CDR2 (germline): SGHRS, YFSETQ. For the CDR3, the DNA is TGCGCCAGCAGCTTTGGACTAGCGGCCCGTCGTTACAATGAGCAGTTCTTC. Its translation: CASSFGLAARRYNEQFF.